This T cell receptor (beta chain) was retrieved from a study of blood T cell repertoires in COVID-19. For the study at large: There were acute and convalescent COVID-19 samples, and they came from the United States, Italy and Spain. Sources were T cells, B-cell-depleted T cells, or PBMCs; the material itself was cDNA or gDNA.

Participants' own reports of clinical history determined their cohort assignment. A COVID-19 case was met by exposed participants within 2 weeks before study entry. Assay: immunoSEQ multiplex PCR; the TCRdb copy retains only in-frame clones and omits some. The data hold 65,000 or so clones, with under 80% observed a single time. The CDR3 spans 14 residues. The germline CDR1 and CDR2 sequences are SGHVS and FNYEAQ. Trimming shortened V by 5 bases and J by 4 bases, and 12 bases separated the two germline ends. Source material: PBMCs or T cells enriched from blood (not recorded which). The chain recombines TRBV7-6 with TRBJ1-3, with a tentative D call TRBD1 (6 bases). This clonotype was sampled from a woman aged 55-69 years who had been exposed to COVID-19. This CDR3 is CASSETGPGNTIYF. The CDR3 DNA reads TGTGCCAGCAGCGAAACAGGGCCGGGAAACACCATATATTTT.